This T cell receptor (beta chain) was sequenced for a study of metastatic and nonmetastatic thyroid tumors. Overall study: Thyroid patients, malignant and benign, had repertoires compared across blood and tumor or nodule tissue. Study outcomes and limitations: Patients with malignant thyroid tumors reportedly had significantly higher TCR beta diversity than those with benign nodules, in blood and tumor.

Original processing notes: A classifier of distant metastasis in papillary thyroid cancer was built from CDR3 differences (across clinicopathological groups). TCRdb re-clonotyped the PCR reads through MiXCR. The V and J calls were not made by the authors but by TCRdb's processing. The table shows around 9,000 clones, with 44% occurring only once. The sample holds a few counts of this clone. Its antigen is unidentified. The entire patient cohort was treatment-naive prior to thyroid surgery. The sequencing input was tumor tissue. The TCR comes from a male donor with papillary thyroid cancer or a benign thyroid nodule (not recorded which). Some clones in this sample may be carry-over from other donors' samples.

The CDR3 region is CASSLGQTTYEQYF. The CDR3 DNA sequence: TGTGCCAGCAGTTTGGGCCAGACAACCTACGAGCAGTACTTC. The rearrangement joins TRBV27 to TRBJ2-7; D remains ambiguous. The CDR3 extends over 14 amino acids. The germline gives CDR1 MNHEY, CDR2 SMNVEV (reference sequence). The V end lost 3 bases, the J end lost 2 bases, and 11 bases lay between the germline ends.